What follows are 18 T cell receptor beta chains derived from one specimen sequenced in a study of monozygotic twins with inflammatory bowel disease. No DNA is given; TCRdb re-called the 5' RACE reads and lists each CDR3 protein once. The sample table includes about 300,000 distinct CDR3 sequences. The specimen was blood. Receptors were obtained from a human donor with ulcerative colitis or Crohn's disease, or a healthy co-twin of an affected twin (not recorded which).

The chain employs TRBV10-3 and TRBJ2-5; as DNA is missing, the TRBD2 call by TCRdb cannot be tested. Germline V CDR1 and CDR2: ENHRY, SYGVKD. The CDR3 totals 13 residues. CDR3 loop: CAIKGTFQETQYF.

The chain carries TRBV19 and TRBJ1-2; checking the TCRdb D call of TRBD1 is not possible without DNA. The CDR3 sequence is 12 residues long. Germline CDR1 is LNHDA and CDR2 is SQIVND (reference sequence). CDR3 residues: CASSPTGAGYTF.

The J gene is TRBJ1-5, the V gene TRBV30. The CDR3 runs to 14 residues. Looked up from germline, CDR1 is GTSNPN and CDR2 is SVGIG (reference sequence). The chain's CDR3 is CAWSATKGNQPQHF. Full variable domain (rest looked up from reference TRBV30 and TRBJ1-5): SQTIHQWPATLVQPVGSPLSLECTVEGTSNPNLYWYRQAAGRGLQLLFYSVGIGQISSEVPQNLSASRPQDRQFILSSKKLLLSDSGFYLCAWSATKGNQPQHFGDGTRLSIL.

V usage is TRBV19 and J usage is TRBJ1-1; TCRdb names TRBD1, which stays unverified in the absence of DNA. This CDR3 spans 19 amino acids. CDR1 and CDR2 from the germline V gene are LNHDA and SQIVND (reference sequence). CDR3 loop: CASSTFESKWDSYNTEAFF.

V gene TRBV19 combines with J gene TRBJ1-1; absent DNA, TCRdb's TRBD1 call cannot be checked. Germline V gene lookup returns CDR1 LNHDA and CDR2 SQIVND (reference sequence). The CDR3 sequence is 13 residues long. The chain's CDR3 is CASARDRATEAFF.

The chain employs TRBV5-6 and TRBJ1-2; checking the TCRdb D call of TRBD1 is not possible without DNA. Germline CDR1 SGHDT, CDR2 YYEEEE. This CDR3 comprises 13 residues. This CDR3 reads CASTRSTAPFRTF. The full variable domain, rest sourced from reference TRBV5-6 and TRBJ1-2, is DAGVTQSPTHLIKTRGQQVTLRCSPKSGHDTVSWYQQALGQGPQFIFQYYEEEERQRGNFPDRFSGHQFPNYSSELNVNALLLGDSALYLCASTRSTAPFRTFGSGTRLTVV.

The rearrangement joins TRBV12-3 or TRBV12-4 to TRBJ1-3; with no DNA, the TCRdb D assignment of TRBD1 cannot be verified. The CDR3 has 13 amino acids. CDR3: CASSRTGVDTIYF.

The CDR3 sequence: CASSTLTTDTQYF. The chain is built from TRBV5-6 and TRBJ2-3. CDR3 size: 13 residues. The V gene's germline CDR1 is SGHDT and CDR2 YYEEEE.

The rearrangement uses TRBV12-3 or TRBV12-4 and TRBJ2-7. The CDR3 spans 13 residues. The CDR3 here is CASSPEWRNEQYF.

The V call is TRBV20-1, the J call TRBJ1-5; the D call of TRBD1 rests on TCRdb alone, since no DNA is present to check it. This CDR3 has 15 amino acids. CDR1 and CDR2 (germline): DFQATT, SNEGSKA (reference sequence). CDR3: CSARGGGTGNQPQHF.

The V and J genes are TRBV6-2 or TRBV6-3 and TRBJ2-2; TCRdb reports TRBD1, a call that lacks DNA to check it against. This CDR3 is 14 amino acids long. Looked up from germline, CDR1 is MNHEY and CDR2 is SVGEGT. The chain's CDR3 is CASSLGTPTGELFF.

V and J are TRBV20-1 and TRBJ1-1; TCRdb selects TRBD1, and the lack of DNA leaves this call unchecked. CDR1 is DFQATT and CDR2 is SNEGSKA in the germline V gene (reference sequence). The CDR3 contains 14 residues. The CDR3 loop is CSARVGANDLEAFF.

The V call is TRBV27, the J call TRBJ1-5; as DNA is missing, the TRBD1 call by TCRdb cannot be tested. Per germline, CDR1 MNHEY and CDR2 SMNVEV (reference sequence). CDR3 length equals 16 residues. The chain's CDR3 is CASSRTPGPKNQPQHF.

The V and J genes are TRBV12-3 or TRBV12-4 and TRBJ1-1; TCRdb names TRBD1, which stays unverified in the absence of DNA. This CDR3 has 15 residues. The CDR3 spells CASSRGGRGGTEAFF.

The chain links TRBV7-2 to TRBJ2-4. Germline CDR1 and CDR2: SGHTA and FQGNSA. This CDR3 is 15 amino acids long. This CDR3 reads CASSLVVSDTGIQYF.

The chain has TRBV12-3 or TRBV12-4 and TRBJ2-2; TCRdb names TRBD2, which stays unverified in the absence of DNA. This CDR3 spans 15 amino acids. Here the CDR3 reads CASSPMSGGAGELFF.

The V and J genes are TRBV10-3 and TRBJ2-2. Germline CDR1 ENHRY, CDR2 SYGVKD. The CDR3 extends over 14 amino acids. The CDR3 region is CAISERSDTGELFF.

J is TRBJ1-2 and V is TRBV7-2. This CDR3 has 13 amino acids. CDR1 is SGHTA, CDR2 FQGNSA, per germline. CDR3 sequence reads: CASSSARSYGYTF.